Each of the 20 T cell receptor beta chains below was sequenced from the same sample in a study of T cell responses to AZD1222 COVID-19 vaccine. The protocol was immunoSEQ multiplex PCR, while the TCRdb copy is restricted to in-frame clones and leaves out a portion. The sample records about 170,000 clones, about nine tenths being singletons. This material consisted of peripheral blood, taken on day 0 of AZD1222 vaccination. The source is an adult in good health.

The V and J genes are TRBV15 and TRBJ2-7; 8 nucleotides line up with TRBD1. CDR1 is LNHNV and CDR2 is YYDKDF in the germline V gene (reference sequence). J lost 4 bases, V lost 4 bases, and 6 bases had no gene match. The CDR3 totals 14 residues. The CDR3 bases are TGTGCCACCAGCATGGACAGGGCGTTATACGAGCAGTACTTC. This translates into CATSMDRALYEQYF.

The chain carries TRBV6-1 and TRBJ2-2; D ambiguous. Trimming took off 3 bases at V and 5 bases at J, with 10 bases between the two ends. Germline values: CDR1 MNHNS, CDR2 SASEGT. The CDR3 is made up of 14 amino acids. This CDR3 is CASSDKSQTGELFF. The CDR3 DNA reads TGTGCCAGCAGTGACAAGTCGCAAACCGGGGAGCTGTTTTTT.

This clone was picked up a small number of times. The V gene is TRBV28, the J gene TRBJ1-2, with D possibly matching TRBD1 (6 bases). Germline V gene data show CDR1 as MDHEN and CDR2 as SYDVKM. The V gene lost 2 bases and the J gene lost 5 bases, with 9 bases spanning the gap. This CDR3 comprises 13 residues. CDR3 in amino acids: CASSLTDRYGYTF. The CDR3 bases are TGTGCCAGCAGTTTAACCGACAGGTATGGCTACACCTTC.

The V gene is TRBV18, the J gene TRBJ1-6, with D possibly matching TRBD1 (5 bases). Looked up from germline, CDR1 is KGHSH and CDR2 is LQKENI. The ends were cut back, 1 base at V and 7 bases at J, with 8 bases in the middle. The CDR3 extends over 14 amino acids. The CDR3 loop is CASSPQGPNSPLHF. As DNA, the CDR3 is TGTGCCAGCTCACCACAGGGACCGAATTCACCCCTCCACTTT.

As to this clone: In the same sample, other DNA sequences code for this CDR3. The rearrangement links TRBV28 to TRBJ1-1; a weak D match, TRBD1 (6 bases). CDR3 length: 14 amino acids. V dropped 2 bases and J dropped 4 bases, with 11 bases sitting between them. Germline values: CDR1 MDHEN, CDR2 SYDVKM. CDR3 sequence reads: CASSLPQGTTEAFF. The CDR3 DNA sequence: TGTGCCAGCAGTTTACCCCAGGGGACCACTGAAGCTTTCTTT.

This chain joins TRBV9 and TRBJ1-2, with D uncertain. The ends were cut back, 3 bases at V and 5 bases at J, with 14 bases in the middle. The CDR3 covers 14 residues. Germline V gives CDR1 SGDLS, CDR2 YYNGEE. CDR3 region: CASSAGNLGYGYTF. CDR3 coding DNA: TGTGCCAGCAGCGCTGGAAACTTGGGGTATGGCTACACCTTC.

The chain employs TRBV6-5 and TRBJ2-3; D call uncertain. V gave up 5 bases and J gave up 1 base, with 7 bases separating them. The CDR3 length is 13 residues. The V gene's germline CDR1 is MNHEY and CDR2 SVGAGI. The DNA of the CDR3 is TGTGCCAGCAGTACTGGGGGCACAGATACGCAGTATTTT. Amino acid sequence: CASSTGGTDTQYF.

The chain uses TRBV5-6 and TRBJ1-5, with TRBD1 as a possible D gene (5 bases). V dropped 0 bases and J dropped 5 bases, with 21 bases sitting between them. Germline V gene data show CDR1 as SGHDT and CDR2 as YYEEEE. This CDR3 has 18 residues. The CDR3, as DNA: TGTGCCAGCAGCTTGGCCGTCTGGAGGCTTATGGGGGATCAGCCCCAGCATTTT. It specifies CASSLAVWRLMGDQPQHF.

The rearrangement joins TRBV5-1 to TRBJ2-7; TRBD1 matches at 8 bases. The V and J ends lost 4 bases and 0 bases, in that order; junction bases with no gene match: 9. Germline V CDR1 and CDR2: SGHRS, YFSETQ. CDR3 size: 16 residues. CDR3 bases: TGCGCCAGCAGCCAGGGACAGGCGTACCTCTCCTACGAGCAGTACTTC. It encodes CASSQGQAYLSYEQYF. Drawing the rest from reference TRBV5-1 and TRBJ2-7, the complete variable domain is KAGVTQTPRYLIKTRGQQVTLSCSPISGHRSVSWYQQTPGQGLQFLFEYFSETQRNKGNFPGRFSGRQFSNSRSEMNVSTLELGDSALYLCASSQGQAYLSYEQYFGPGTRLTVT.

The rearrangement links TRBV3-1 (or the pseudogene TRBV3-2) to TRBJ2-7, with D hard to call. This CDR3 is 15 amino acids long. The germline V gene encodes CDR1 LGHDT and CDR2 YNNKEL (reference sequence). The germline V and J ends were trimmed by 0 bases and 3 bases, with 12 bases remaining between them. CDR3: CASSQDGGPHYEQYF. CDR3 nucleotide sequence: TGTGCCAGCAGCCAAGACGGCGGACCCCACTACGAGCAGTACTTC.

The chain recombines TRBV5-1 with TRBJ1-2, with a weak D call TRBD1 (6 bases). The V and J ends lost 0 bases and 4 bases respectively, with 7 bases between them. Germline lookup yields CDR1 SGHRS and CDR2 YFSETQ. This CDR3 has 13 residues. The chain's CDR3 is CASSLDRVYGYTF. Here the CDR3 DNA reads TGCGCCAGCAGCTTGGACAGGGTCTATGGCTACACCTTC.

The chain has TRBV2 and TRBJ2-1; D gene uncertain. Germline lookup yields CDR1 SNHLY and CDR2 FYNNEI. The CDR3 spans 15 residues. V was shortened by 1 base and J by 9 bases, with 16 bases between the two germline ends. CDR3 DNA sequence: TGTGCCAGCAGTGAAGTTAGGCCCTCTTGGGGTGAGCAGTTCTTC. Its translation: CASSEVRPSWGEQFF.

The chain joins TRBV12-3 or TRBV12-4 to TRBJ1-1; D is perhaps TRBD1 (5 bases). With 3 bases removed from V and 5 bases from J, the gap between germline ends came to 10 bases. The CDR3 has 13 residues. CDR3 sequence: CASSLGGTTEAFF. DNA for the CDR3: TGTGCCAGCAGTTTGGGGGGGACGACTGAAGCTTTCTTT.

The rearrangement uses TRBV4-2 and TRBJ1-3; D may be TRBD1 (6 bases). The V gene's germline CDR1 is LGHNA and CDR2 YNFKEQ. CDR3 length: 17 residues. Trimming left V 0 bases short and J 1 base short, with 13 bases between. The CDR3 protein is CASSQDPLGGSGNTIYF. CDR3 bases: TGTGCCAGCAGCCAAGATCCCTTAGGGGGATCTGGAAACACCATATATTTT.

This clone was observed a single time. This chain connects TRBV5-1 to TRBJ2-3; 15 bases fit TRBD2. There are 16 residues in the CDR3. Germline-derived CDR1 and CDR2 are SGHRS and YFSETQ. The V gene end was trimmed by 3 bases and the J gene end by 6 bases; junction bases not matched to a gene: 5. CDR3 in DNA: TGCGCCAGCAGCTCCGGGACTAGCGGGGGGCCGGATACGCAGTATTTT. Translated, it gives CASSSGTSGGPDTQYF.

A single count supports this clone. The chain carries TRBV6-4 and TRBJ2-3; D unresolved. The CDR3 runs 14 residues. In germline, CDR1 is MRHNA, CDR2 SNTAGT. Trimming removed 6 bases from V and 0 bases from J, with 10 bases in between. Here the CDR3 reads CASRHKDSTDTQYF. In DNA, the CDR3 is TGTGCCAGCAGACACAAGGACAGCACAGATACGCAGTATTTT.

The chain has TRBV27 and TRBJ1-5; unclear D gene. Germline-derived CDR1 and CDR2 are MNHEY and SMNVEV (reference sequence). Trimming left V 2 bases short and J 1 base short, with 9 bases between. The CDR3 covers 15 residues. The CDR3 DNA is TGTGCCAGCAGTTTAACGGTAAGCAGCAATCAGCCCCAGCATTTT. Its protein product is CASSLTVSSNQPQHF.

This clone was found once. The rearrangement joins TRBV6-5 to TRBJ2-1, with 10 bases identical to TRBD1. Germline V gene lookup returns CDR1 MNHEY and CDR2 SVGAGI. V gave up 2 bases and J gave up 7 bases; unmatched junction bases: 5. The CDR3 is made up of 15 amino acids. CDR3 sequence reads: CASSYPGQGFNEQFF. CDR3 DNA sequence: TGTGCCAGCAGTTACCCGGGACAGGGGTTTAATGAGCAGTTCTTC.

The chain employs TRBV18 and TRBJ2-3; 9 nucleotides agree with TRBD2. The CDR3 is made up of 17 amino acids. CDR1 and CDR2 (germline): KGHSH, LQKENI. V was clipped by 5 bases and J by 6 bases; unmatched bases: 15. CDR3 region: CASSTSSGGLLSDTQYF. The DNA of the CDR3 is TGTGCCAGCTCAACATCAAGCGGGGGGCTGCTTTCGGATACGCAGTATTTT.

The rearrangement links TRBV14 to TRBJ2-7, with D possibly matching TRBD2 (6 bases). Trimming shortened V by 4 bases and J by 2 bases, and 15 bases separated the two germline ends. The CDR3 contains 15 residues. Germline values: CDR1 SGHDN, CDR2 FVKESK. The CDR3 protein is CASSLLTGTPYEQYF. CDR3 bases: TGTGCCAGCAGCCTGCTCACCGGGACTCCCTACGAGCAGTACTTC.